The present T cell receptor beta chain was sequenced within a study of T cell responses to AZD1222 COVID-19 vaccine. Remarks on this clone: What it binds is not known.

Study observations and caveats: Recipients of two AZD1222 doses showed rising Spike-specific TCR breadth and depth.

Method: immunoSEQ multiplex PCR; TCRdb's copy keeps in-frame clones and lacks some. The table lists 100,000 to 150,000 clones, 90% of them singletons. V gave up 0 bases and J gave up 8 bases; unmatched junction bases: 6. Germline CDR1 and CDR2: SGHAT and FQNNGV. The CDR3 runs 15 residues. Sequenced material: peripheral blood, taken on day 0 of AZD1222 vaccination. The clonotype originates from an adult in good health. The J gene is TRBJ2-3, the V gene TRBV11-2; 9 positions agree with TRBD2. CDR3: CASSLDVAGAATQYF. The CDR3 DNA sequence: TGTGCCAGCAGCTTAGATGTAGCGGGGGCCGCTACGCAGTATTTT.